The 32 T cell receptor beta chains below come from one sample, sequenced in a study of molecular identifiers for immune sequencing clone quantification. MiXCR, run by TCRdb on the PCR reads, gives a single entry per CDR3 protein. The sample consists of a few hundred thousand distinct CDR3 sequences, over 20% of them appearing once. The sample taken for sequencing was naive CD8+ T cells from blood, with Jurkat cell RNA spiked in. Sample subset: FACS-sorted CD8+CD4-CCR7+CD45RA+ naive T cells. These receptors all come from a human donor in good health. Some libraries in this study had Jurkat cell RNA spiked in.

This clonotype was seen repeatedly, ten times or more. This chain links TRBV6-1 with TRBJ1-5; possibly TRBD1 for D (6 bases). V gave up 2 bases and J gave up 0 bases, with 17 bases separating them. CDR1 and CDR2 from the germline V gene are MNHNS and SASEGT. The CDR3 totals 18 residues. CDR3 residues: CASSEKDRITYSNQPQHF. The DNA of the CDR3 is TGTGCCAGCAGTGAAAAGGACAGAATCACGTATAGCAATCAGCCCCAGCATTTT.

This clonotype was seen many times. This chain links TRBV12-3 or TRBV12-4 with TRBJ2-3, with 7 nucleotides matching TRBD2. The CDR3 is 16 amino acids. The V gene end was trimmed by 6 bases and the J gene end by 2 bases; junction bases not matched to a gene: 11. CDR3 in amino acids: CASSLGTTIYTDTQYF. As DNA, the CDR3 is TGTGCCAGCAGCCTGGGGACTACCATCTACACAGATACGCAGTATTTT.

The CDR3 DNA follows: TGTGCCAGCAGCCCCGGGGGGCGAGACACCGGGGAGCTGTTTTTT. Protein sequence: CASSPGGRDTGELFF. This chain links TRBV7-9 with TRBJ2-2, with D possibly being TRBD2 (7 bases). CDR1 SEHNR and CDR2 FQNEAQ come from the germline V gene (reference sequence). V lost 5 bases, J lost 3 bases, and 13 bases lay in between. The CDR3 has 15 residues.

This chain connects TRBV20-1 to TRBJ2-5, with TRBD2 matching over 7 bases. CDR1 DFQATT and CDR2 SNEGSKA come from the germline V gene (reference sequence). There are 17 residues in the CDR3. Germline trimming cut 0 bases from V and 2 bases from J; bases unmatched to any gene: 12. The CDR3 coding sequence is TGCAGTGCTAGAGATCTGAGCATAATGGGACTACAAGAGACCCAGTACTTC. Amino acid sequence: CSARDLSIMGLQETQYF.

V is TRBV15 and J is TRBJ2-3, with TRBD2 matching over 13 bases. Germline V lookup: CDR1 LNHNV, CDR2 YYDKDF (reference sequence). J gave up 6 bases and V 5 bases, and 5 bases lay outside the gene matches. This CDR3 comprises 15 residues. Here the CDR3 reads CATSRTSGSMDTQYF. In nucleotides, the CDR3 is TGTGCCACCAGCCGGACTAGCGGGAGTATGGATACGCAGTATTTT.

Details on this clonotype: This could be a read error, since a much larger clone is one nucleotide away. The chain joins TRBV11-2 to TRBJ1-1; 8 bases are shared with TRBD1. The CDR3 extends over 14 amino acids. CDR1 is SGHAT and CDR2 is FQNNGV in the germline V gene. CDR3 region: CAGSLWTGHTEAFF. DNA of the CDR3: TGTGCCGGCAGCTTATGGACAGGGCACACTGAAGCTTTCTTT.

The V call is TRBV20-1, the J call TRBJ2-5; no clear D gene. This CDR3 comprises 14 residues. Germline V gene lookup returns CDR1 DFQATT and CDR2 SNEGSKA (reference sequence). Trimming removed 1 base from V and 1 base from J, with 10 bases in between. The CDR3 spells CSARGFWGQETQYF. The CDR3 DNA reads TGCAGTGCTAGAGGGTTCTGGGGCCAAGAGACCCAGTACTTC.

The chain links TRBV5-4 to TRBJ1-1; a possible D gene is TRBD1 (5 bases). The V end lost 0 bases, the J end lost 7 bases, and 16 bases lay between the germline ends. CDR3 length equals 15 residues. The germline gives CDR1 SGHNT, CDR2 YYREEE (reference sequence). Here the CDR3 DNA reads TGTGCCAGCAGCTTGGGAGGGGAACCCCCTATTGAAGCTTTCTTT. This translates into CASSLGGEPPIEAFF.

This clonotype was seen more than once but under ten times. The chain is built from TRBV6-5 and TRBJ1-5; D ambiguous. The germline V gene has CDR1 MNHEY and CDR2 SVGAGI. V dropped 2 bases and J dropped 3 bases, with 5 bases sitting between them. CDR3 length: 13 residues. The chain's CDR3 is CASSYGDNQPQHF. The CDR3 DNA sequence: TGTGCCAGCAGTTACGGAGACAATCAGCCCCAGCATTTT.

This clonotype was seen repeatedly, ten times or more. The chain has TRBV30 and TRBJ2-7; D is perhaps TRBD1 or TRBD2 (6 bases each). Looked up from germline, CDR1 is GTSNPN and CDR2 is SVGIG (reference sequence). The CDR3 sequence is 11 residues long. V was pared by 2 bases and J by 12 bases, with 14 bases between. CDR3 protein: CAWSTEGGPYF. The CDR3 DNA reads as TGTGCCTGGAGTACAGAGGGGGGACCGTACTTC.

This clonotype was observed a few times. CDR3 sequence reads: CASSSSSGPEPYNEQFF. In DNA form, the CDR3 reads TGTGCCAGCAGCTCAAGTAGCGGGCCCGAACCCTACAATGAGCAGTTCTTC. The chain couples TRBV7-9 to TRBJ2-1; 7 bases are a match to TRBD2. With V trimmed by 4 bases and J by 2 bases, 11 bases remained unmatched. CDR3 size: 17 residues. The germline V gene encodes CDR1 SEHNR and CDR2 FQNEAQ (reference sequence).

This clonotype was seen ten or more times. The chain employs TRBV7-2 and TRBJ2-1; 7 positions agree with TRBD1. V dropped 5 bases and J dropped 3; count of bases not matched to a gene: 7. The germline V gene encodes CDR1 SGHTA and CDR2 FQGNSA. This CDR3 has 15 residues. The CDR3 here is CASSVGGSIYNEQFF. The CDR3 DNA sequence: TGTGCCAGCAGCGTAGGGGGCAGTATCTACAATGAGCAGTTCTTC. Full variable domain (missing parts from reference TRBV7-2 and TRBJ2-1): GAGVSQSPSNKVTEKGKDVELRCDPISGHTALYWYRQSLGQGLEFLIYFQGNSAPDKSGLPSDRFSAERTGGSVSTLTIQRTQQEDSAVYLCASSVGGSIYNEQFFGPGTRLTVL.

This clonotype appeared many times. The chain links TRBV19 to TRBJ2-7; D is ambiguous. The CDR3 spans 8 residues. The V end was cut by 7 bases, the J end by 8 bases, with 3 bases between. In germline, CDR1 is LNHDA, CDR2 SQIVND (reference sequence). CDR3 coding DNA: TGTGCCAGTACCAAGCAGTACTTC. It is translated as CASTKQYF.

This clonotype was seen more than once but under ten times. The gene calls are TRBV6-1 and TRBJ1-1; D is ambiguous. The CDR3 totals 13 residues. The V end lost 0 bases, the J end lost 7 bases, and 9 bases lay between the germline ends. Germline CDR1 is MNHNS and CDR2 is SASEGT. The DNA of the CDR3 is TGTGCCAGCAGTGAAGCGAGGGCCTATGAAGCTTTCTTT. Translating gives CASSEARAYEAFF.

The V and J genes are TRBV5-1 and TRBJ2-3; 9 nucleotides match TRBD2. V trimming: 3 bases; J trimming: 5 bases; junction bases outside the gene matches: 13. The CDR3 totals 17 residues. Germline lookup yields CDR1 SGHRS and CDR2 YFSETQ. The CDR3 sequence is CASSSTFSGGGRDTQYF. Written as DNA, the CDR3 is TGCGCCAGCAGCTCAACTTTTAGCGGGGGTGGAAGAGATACGCAGTATTTT.

On this clonotype itself: This could be a read error, since a much larger clone is one nucleotide away. The chain recombines TRBV28 with TRBJ2-7; the D gene is possibly TRBD1 (5 bases). The CDR3 spans 14 residues. V lost 5 bases and J 2 bases, leaving 13 bases between the germline ends. Germline V gene data show CDR1 as MDHEN and CDR2 as SYDVKM. The chain's CDR3 is CASSIGASTYEQYF. CDR3 bases: TGTGCCAGCAGTATAGGGGCGTCTACCTACGAGCAGTACTTC.

This clonotype was seen a few times. One end of the junction does not line up with germline, which may come from a read error. The gene calls are TRBV7-9 and TRBJ2-7; no definite D call. Per germline, CDR1 SEHNR and CDR2 FQNEAQ (reference sequence). The CDR3 contains 11 residues. The CDR3 here is CASSPSYEQCF. The CDR3 region has the DNA TGTGCCAGCAGCCCTTCCTACGAGCAGTGCTTC.

This clonotype has a count of ten or more. The chain combines TRBV7-6 with TRBJ2-7; no clear D gene. V lost 2 bases and J 2 bases, leaving 7 bases between the germline ends. CDR3 length: 13 amino acids. The germline V gene encodes CDR1 SGHVS and CDR2 FNYEAQ. CDR3 nucleotides: TGTGCCAGCAGCTTAACCCGTGCCTACGAGCAGTACTTC. It is translated as CASSLTRAYEQYF. Complete variable domain (other parts from reference TRBV7-6 and TRBJ2-7): GAGVSQSPRYKVTKRGQDVALRCDPISGHVSLYWYRQALGQGPEFLTYFNYEAQQDKSGLPNDRFSAERPEGSISTLTIQRTEQRDSAMYRCASSLTRAYEQYFGPGTRLTVT.

CDR3 region: CASSLYRDTLSTDTQYF. The CDR3 DNA is TGTGCCAGCAGCTTATATCGGGACACCCTGAGCACAGATACGCAGTATTTT. The gene calls are TRBV7-6 and TRBJ2-3, with a weak D call TRBD1 (6 bases). The CDR3 runs to 17 residues. Trimming left V 2 bases short and J 0 bases short, with 15 bases between. The germline V gene has CDR1 SGHVS and CDR2 FNYEAQ.

This clonotype has just a few counts. V gene TRBV19 combines with J gene TRBJ1-1; D is unresolved. V dropped 5 bases and J dropped 5 bases, with 15 bases sitting between them. There are 14 residues in the CDR3. CDR1 is LNHDA and CDR2 is SQIVND in the germline V gene (reference sequence). CDR3 in DNA: TGTGCCAGTAGTTTTGTATTCCCCGGGACTGAAGCTTTCTTT. Amino acids: CASSFVFPGTEAFF.

CDR3 protein: CASSPPYLGGTDTEAFF. DNA for the CDR3: TGTGCCAGCTCACCCCCCTATCTTGGGGGGACCGACACTGAAGCTTTCTTT. The rearrangement uses TRBV18 and TRBJ1-1; tentatively, D is TRBD1 (5 bases). CDR1 is KGHSH and CDR2 is LQKENI in the germline V gene. The CDR3 extends over 17 amino acids. V was cut by 3 bases and J by 3 bases, with 20 bases left in between.

Turning to this clonotype: Since a much larger clone is just one base distant, this may be a read error. The conserved phenylalanine or tryptophan normally closing the CDR3 is absent here, so this likely arose from a read error. The chain uses TRBV2 and TRBJ1-1; 7 bases are shared with TRBD1. Losses at the gene ends were 8 bases for V and 8 bases for J; bases not matched to a gene: 14. Germline V CDR1 and CDR2: SNHLY, FYNNEI. The length of the CDR3 is 14 residues. In DNA, the CDR3 is TGTGCCAGCGCTGGCCTGGGACAGAACTACGAAGCTTTCTCT. This encodes CASAGLGQNYEAFS.

This clonotype was seen repeatedly, ten times or more. The gene calls are TRBV4-1 and TRBJ1-1, with 12 bases matching TRBD1. J gave up 6 bases and V 6 bases, and 5 bases lay outside the gene matches. The length of the CDR3 is 14 residues. CDR1 MGHRA and CDR2 YSYEKL come from the germline V gene. For the CDR3, the DNA is TGCGCCAGCAGTCTGGGACAGGGGGCTGCTGAAGCTTTCTTT. This encodes CASSLGQGAAEAFF.

This clonotype was detected ten times or more. J is TRBJ2-3 and V is TRBV7-6, with D uncertain. V was clipped by 4 bases and J by 1 base, with 18 bases between them. In germline, CDR1 is SGHVS, CDR2 FNYEAQ. The CDR3 contains 17 residues. The CDR3 reads CASSSRHPRSGTDTQYF. As DNA, the CDR3 is TGTGCCAGCAGCTCGCGCCACCCTAGGTCGGGCACAGATACGCAGTATTTT.

This CDR3 is CASSPQGLGQETQYF. Here the CDR3 DNA reads TGTGCCAGCAGCCCACAGGGTTTGGGCCAAGAGACCCAGTACTTC. The J gene is TRBJ2-5, the V gene TRBV7-9; tentative D call: TRBD1 (6 bases). The CDR3 is made up of 15 amino acids. Germline V gene data show CDR1 as SEHNR and CDR2 as FQNEAQ (reference sequence). V was clipped by 5 bases and J by 1 base, with 14 bases between them.

The sample holds a few counts of this clonotype. No conserved phenylalanine or tryptophan is present at the end of the CDR3, so a read error is the likely explanation. The chain couples TRBV5-1 to TRBJ2-7, with D unresolved. The CDR3 extends over 15 amino acids. With 0 bases removed from V and 0 bases from J, the gap between germline ends came to 10 bases. Germline V CDR1 and CDR2: SGHRS, YFSETQ. The CDR3 bases are TGCGCCAGCAGCTTGGCTAACGGAAACTCCTACGAGCAGTACCTC. It codes for CASSLANGNSYEQYL.

This clonotype was seen repeatedly, ten times or more. The genes are TRBV7-9 and TRBJ1-4; D is uncertain. V was pared by 4 bases and J by 5 bases, with 11 bases between. This CDR3 has 14 amino acids. Germline values: CDR1 SEHNR, CDR2 FQNEAQ (reference sequence). CDR3 DNA: TGTGCCAGCAGCTCTTTAACGGAAAATGAAAAACTGTTTTTT. Its translation: CASSSLTENEKLFF.

This clonotype was detected a few times. The genes are TRBV13 and TRBJ2-2; D perhaps matches TRBD2 (5 bases). CDR1 and CDR2 from the germline V gene are PRHDT and FYEKMQ (reference sequence). CDR3 length: 15 amino acids. Trimming removed 5 bases at V and 5 bases at J, with 15 bases between. The CDR3 DNA reads as TGTGCCAGCAGCCCTGAGGGAGTATCAACCGGGGAGCTGTTTTTT. Translated, it gives CASSPEGVSTGELFF.

This rearrangement joins TRBV7-8 to TRBJ1-6; 10 bases map to TRBD1. Germline assignment: CDR1 SGHVS and CDR2 FQNEAQ. Trimming removed 1 base from V and 6 bases from J; junction bases left unmatched: 9. The CDR3 runs to 18 residues. In DNA form, the CDR3 reads TGTGCCAGCAGCTTAGGTGGACAGGGGGTGGTCGGTAATTCACCCCTCCACTTT. This translates into CASSLGGQGVVGNSPLHF.

Regarding this clonotype: A much larger clone differs by one base, so this may be a read error. The chain carries TRBV4-3 and TRBJ2-6; D is perhaps TRBD2 (6 bases). Germline V gives CDR1 LGHNA, CDR2 YSLEER. The CDR3 length is 17 residues. The CDR3 DNA is TGCGCCTGCAGCCAGCGGGTTTCGGACCCTGGGGCCAACGTCCTGACTTTC. Protein sequence: CACSQRVSDPGANVLTF.

This clonotype occurred a few times. V is TRBV12-2 and J is TRBJ2-7. TRBV12-2 is tagged as a pseudogene. CDR3 length equals 13 residues. The CDR3 protein is CASRFGWPYEQYF. The CDR3 DNA is TGTGCAAGTCGCTTTGGCTGGCCCTACGAGCAGTACTTC.

The J gene is TRBJ2-3, the V gene TRBV20-1, with unresolved D. Looked up from germline, CDR1 is DFQATT and CDR2 is SNEGSKA (reference sequence). V lost 4 bases to trimming and J lost 6 bases, with 11 bases between them. The CDR3 sequence is 12 residues long. The CDR3 protein is CSAITTADTQYF. CDR3 sequence (DNA): TGCAGTGCTATCACGACTGCGGATACGCAGTATTTT.